This T cell receptor (beta chain) was sequenced for a study of T cells in tumors after PD-1 blockade. For the study at large: Daily vismodegib 150 mg continued in a subset of anti-PD-1-treated patients.

Trimming took off 0 bases at V and 4 bases at J, with 8 bases between the two ends. CDR3 size: 14 residues. Germline CDR1 SGHRS, CDR2 YFSETQ. Findings of the study overall: Peripheral recruitment is suggested, as some novel exhausted tumor clones were in pre-treatment blood.

The data were produced by immunoSEQ multiplex PCR, yet TCRdb's version contains in-frame clones alone and is incomplete. The sample yields more than 50,000 clones, around two thirds seen once. There are a few counts of this clone. Its matching antigen is unknown. The origin of this receptor is a human donor with basal cell carcinoma. The sample was PBMCs, taken after anti-PD-1 treatment. This sequence joins TRBV5-1 and TRBJ2-4; D is uncertain. CDR3 DNA: TGCGCCAGCAGCTTGGAGGGTGGTAAAAACATTCAGTACTTC. Protein: CASSLEGGKNIQYF.